This T cell receptor (beta chain) was identified in a study of cytomegalovirus exposure and HLA in healthy donors. V lost 0 bases to trimming and J lost 6 bases, with 14 bases between them. CDR3 length equals 15 residues. CDR1 and CDR2 from the germline V gene are MNHEY and SMNVEV (reference sequence). The table came from immunoSEQ multiplex PCR; TCRdb's copy has only in-frame clones and leaves some out. The data show tens of thousands of clones, approximately 92% seen once. The receptor comes from a man aged 18 to 35 in good health and CMV-seronegative. The material sequenced was PBMCs. The J gene is TRBJ1-2, the V gene TRBV27, with D perhaps TRBD1 (6 bases). The CDR3 here is CASSLSGRGKDGYTF. CDR3 nucleotide sequence: TGTGCCAGCAGTTTATCGGGCAGGGGCAAAGATGGCTACACCTTC.